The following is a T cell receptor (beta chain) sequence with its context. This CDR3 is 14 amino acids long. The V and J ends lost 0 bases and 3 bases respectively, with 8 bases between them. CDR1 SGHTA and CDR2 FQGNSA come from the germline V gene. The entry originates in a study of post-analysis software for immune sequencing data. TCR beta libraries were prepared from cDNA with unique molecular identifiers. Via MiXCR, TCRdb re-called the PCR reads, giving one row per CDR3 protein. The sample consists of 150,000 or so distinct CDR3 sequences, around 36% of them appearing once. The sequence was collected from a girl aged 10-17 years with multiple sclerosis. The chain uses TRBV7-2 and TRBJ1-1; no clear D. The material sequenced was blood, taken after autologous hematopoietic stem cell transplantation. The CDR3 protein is CASSLAGRHTEAFF. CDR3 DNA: TGTGCCAGCAGCTTAGCGGGCAGACACACTGAAGCTTTCTTT.